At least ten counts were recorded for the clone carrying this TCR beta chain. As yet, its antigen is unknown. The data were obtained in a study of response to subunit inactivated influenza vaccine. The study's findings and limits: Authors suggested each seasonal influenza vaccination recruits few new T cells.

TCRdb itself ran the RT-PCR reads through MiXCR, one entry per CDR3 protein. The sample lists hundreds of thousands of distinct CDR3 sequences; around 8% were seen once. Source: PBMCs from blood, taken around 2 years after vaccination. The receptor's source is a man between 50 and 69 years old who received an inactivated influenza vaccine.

The CDR3 nucleotides are TGTGCCAGCAGCCAAGCATGGGACTCCTACGAGCAGTACTTC. It encodes CASSQAWDSYEQYF. V is TRBV14 and J is TRBJ2-7; D unclear. V was pared by 1 base and J by 0 bases, with 7 bases between. In germline, CDR1 is SGHDN, CDR2 FVKESK. The CDR3 spans 14 residues.